This T cell receptor (beta chain) was identified in a study of cytomegalovirus exposure and HLA in healthy donors. Study observations and caveats: It was reported that the classifier diagnosed cytomegalovirus status with high specificity and sensitivity in both the original and validation cohorts. A list of around 160 TCR beta chains associated with cytomegalovirus was given.

This CDR3 has 15 amino acids. The V and J ends lost 5 bases and 4 bases respectively, with 14 bases between them. Germline-derived CDR1 and CDR2 are SEHNR and FQNEAQ (reference sequence). Clones were read by immunoSEQ multiplex PCR, and TCRdb kept only the in-frame ones, dropping some. This table has 76,000 or so clones, approximately 94% appearing once. As concerns this clone: Its antigen is unidentified.

The chain links TRBV7-9 to TRBJ1-4, with D perhaps matching TRBD1 (6 bases). The sequence was obtained from a woman aged 18-29 years in good health and CMV-seropositive. Sequences were obtained from PBMCs. The CDR3 region has the DNA TGTGCCAGCAGCCCTCGGACAGCAATTAATGAAAAACTGTTTTTT. Its translation: CASSPRTAINEKLFF.